Below, 4 T cell receptor beta chains from the same sample are listed, as sequenced in a study of low-dose radiotherapy and immunotherapy resistance in tumors. First-strand cDNA used TRAV- and TRBV-specific primers, covering alpha and beta chains. The authors ran 15 to 20 PCR cycles to amplify TCRs with a constant-region primer and V-primer adapter. TCRdb re-analysed the reads in MiXCR, keeping a single row per CDR3 protein. Altogether about 84,000 distinct CDR3 sequences are present, about 17% being singletons, with the ten largest covering less than 1.5%. The time point here: after trial treatment. Treatment specified: LDRT plus nivolumab, ipilimumab, low-dose cyclophosphamide and aspirin (RACIN trial). Sequences were derived from PBMCs, sampled after low-dose radiotherapy plus immunotherapy. These receptor sequences come from a male donor with prostate cancer.

This clonotype was seen ten or more times. The CDR3 sequence: CASSPVIYNEQFF. As DNA, the CDR3 is TGTGCCAGCAGCCCTGTGATATACAATGAGCAGTTCTTC. The chain has TRBV7-2 and TRBJ2-1; D gene ambiguous. Germline V gene sequence: CDR1 SGHTA, CDR2 FQGNSA. Trimming stripped 5 bases from V and 4 bases from J, with 9 bases between. The CDR3 sequence is 13 residues long.

This clonotype was found many times. The chain carries TRBV29-1 and TRBJ2-7, with 9 bases matching TRBD2. Trimming cost V 1 base and J 5 bases; bases outside gene matches: 6. The CDR3 is 14 amino acids. In germline, CDR1 is SQVTM, CDR2 ANQGSEA. The CDR3 region has the DNA TGCAGCGTTGAAGGTAGCGGGAGTCTCGACGAGCAGTACTTC. Translation gives CSVEGSGSLDEQYF.

At least ten counts were recorded for this clonotype. The chain combines TRBV29-1 with TRBJ1-5; no reliable D call. The CDR3 consists of 13 residues. The germline V and J ends were trimmed by 4 bases and 5 bases, with 12 bases remaining between them. Germline V CDR1 and CDR2: SQVTM, ANQGSEA. Written as DNA, the CDR3 is TGCAGCGTTGGGAGTAATAGTTATCAGCCCCAGCATTTT. Its protein product is CSVGSNSYQPQHF.

To note about this clonotype: With a far larger clone one base away, a read error is the likely cause. The chain carries TRBV28 and TRBJ2-1, with 10 bases that match TRBD1. CDR1 is MDHEN and CDR2 is SYDVKM in the germline V gene. V was clipped by 5 bases and J by 10 bases; unmatched bases: 8. The CDR3 contains 14 residues. The CDR3 reads CASSGQGVAYEQFF. CDR3 in DNA: TGTGCCAGCAGTGGACAGGGGGTGGCCTACGAGCAGTTCTTC. Full variable domain (missing parts from reference TRBV28 and TRBJ2-1): DVKVTQSSRYLVKRTGEKVFLECVQDMDHENMFWYRQDPGLGLRLIYFSYDVKMKEKGDIPEGYSVSREKKERFSLILESASTNQTSMYLCASSGQGVAYEQFFGPGTRLTVL.